These 26 T cell receptor beta chains were sequenced from one sample in a study. One entry per CDR3 protein, called by TCRdb with MiXCR from the RT-PCR reads. The data hold about 680,000 distinct CDR3 sequences, with 11% to 15% observed a single time. Specimen: memory CD4+ T cells from blood. The receptors come from a female donor in good health, serving as a healthy control.

This clonotype was seen a handful of times. This sequence joins TRBV2 and TRBJ1-5, with unresolved D. The germline CDR1 and CDR2 sequences are SNHLY and FYNNEI. V was trimmed by 5 bases and J by 0 bases, leaving 11 bases between them. The CDR3 spans 15 residues. In nucleotides, the CDR3 is TGTGCCAGCAGTACGACAAGGAATAGCAATCAGCCCCAGCATTTT. Its protein is CASSTTRNSNQPQHF. Drawing the rest from reference TRBV2 and TRBJ1-5, the complete variable domain is EPEVTQTPSHQVTQMGQEVILRCVPISNHLYFYWYRQILGQKVEFLVSFYNNEISEKSEIFDDQFSVERPDGSNFTLKIRSTKLEDSAMYFCASSTTRNSNQPQHFGDGTRLSIL.

This clonotype was found many times. The CDR3 reads CASRWDISGGQPQHF. The CDR3 bases are TGTGCCAGCAGATGGGACATCTCGGGAGGGCAGCCCCAGCATTTT. The rearrangement uses TRBV12-3 or TRBV12-4 and TRBJ1-5, with D perhaps matching TRBD1 (6 bases). The CDR3 runs 15 residues. Trimming took off 6 bases at V and 7 bases at J, with 19 bases between the two ends.

This clonotype has just a few counts. The chain links TRBV18 to TRBJ2-5; possibly TRBD1 for D (5 bases). V shed 3 bases and J shed 5 bases, with 13 bases lying between them. Germline values: CDR1 KGHSH, CDR2 LQKENI. This CDR3 spans 14 amino acids. The CDR3 DNA reads as TGTGCCAGCTCACCGATCCAGGGTACGGAGACCCAGTACTTC. Encoded protein: CASSPIQGTETQYF.

This clonotype has a handful of counts. V and J are TRBV9 and TRBJ2-1; the match to TRBD2 covers 11 bases. The trim removed 0 bases at V and 7 bases at J, leaving 6 bases unmatched. The CDR3 has 16 amino acids. Germline-derived CDR1 and CDR2 are SGDLS and YYNGEE. CDR3 amino acids: CASSVERTSGRNEQFF. CDR3 nucleotide sequence: TGTGCCAGCAGCGTAGAGAGAACTAGCGGGAGAAATGAGCAGTTCTTC. The full variable domain, with the rest looked up from reference TRBV9 and TRBJ2-1, is DSGVTQTPKHLITATGQRVTLRCSPRSGDLSVYWYQQSLDQGLQFLIQYYNGEERAKGNILERFSAQQFPDLHSELNLSSLELGDSALYFCASSVERTSGRNEQFFGPGTRLTVL.

This clonotype was observed many times. The CDR3 nucleotides are TGTGCCAGCAGCGGGGCCCCCGGGGGAACCTCTGGAAACACCATATATTTT. Translated: CASSGAPGGTSGNTIYF. J is TRBJ1-3 and V is TRBV6-5; perhaps TRBD1 as D (5 bases). V lost 6 bases and J 0 bases, leaving 18 bases between the germline ends. The CDR3 length is 17 residues. CDR1 and CDR2 (germline): MNHEY, SVGAGI.

There are many counts of this clonotype. The chain combines TRBV7-2 with TRBJ1-5; D perhaps matches TRBD1 (5 bases). This CDR3 spans 13 amino acids. Per the germline V gene, CDR1 is SGHTA and CDR2 is FQGNSA. Trimming removed 7 bases at V and 2 bases at J, with 9 bases between. The CDR3 DNA reads TGTGCCAGCACGGGGGGAGGCAATCAGCCCCAGCATTTT. Protein sequence: CASTGGGNQPQHF.

The chain carries TRBV20-1 and TRBJ2-1; 9 nucleotides agree with TRBD2. The CDR3 spans 17 residues. The germline CDR1 and CDR2 sequences are DFQATT and SNEGSKA (reference sequence). With 6 bases clipped from V and 0 bases from J, the junction kept 12 bases outside the gene matches. The CDR3 loop reads CSAHTPSGTRSYNEQFF. DNA of the CDR3: TGCAGTGCCCACACTCCTAGCGGGACCCGCTCCTACAATGAGCAGTTCTTC.

This clonotype was counted many times. The V call is TRBV4-2, the J call TRBJ2-5; 11 nucleotides agree with TRBD1. Per the germline V gene, CDR1 is LGHNA and CDR2 is YNFKEQ. V shed 4 bases, J shed 4 bases, and the junction held 5 bases outside the gene matches. The CDR3 sequence is 15 residues long. The CDR3 bases are TGTGCCAGCAGCCTCCGGGACAGGGGGAGAGAGACCCAGTACTTC. It translates to CASSLRDRGRETQYF.

The chain joins TRBV7-8 to TRBJ2-1, with TRBD2 identical over 8 bases. The CDR3 extends over 16 amino acids. CDR1 is SGHVS, CDR2 FQNEAQ, per germline. Trimming removed 3 bases from V and 6 bases from J; junction bases left unmatched: 10. CDR3 nucleotides: TGTGCCAGCAGCTTCGATTCGCGGCTAGCGGGCAATGAGCAGTTCTTC. Protein sequence: CASSFDSRLAGNEQFF. Supplemented by reference TRBV7-8 and TRBJ2-1, the full variable domain reads GAGVSQSPRYKVAKRGQDVALRCDPISGHVSLFWYQQALGQGPEFLTYFQNEAQLDKSGLPSDRFFAERPEGSVSTLKIQRTQQEDSAVYLCASSFDSRLAGNEQFFGPGTRLTVL.

The gene calls are TRBV27 and TRBJ2-7, with D perhaps given as TRBD1 or TRBD2 (6 bases each). Trimming stripped 9 bases from V and 7 bases from J, with 19 bases between. This CDR3 spans 13 amino acids. CDR1 and CDR2 (germline): MNHEY, SMNVEV (reference sequence). The CDR3 is CARAKGGLREQYF. In nucleotides, the CDR3 is TGTGCCAGGGCCAAGGGGGGTTTGCGGGAGCAGTACTTC.

This clonotype was seen ten or more times. The V call is TRBV20-1, the J call TRBJ2-7; TRBD1 is a possible D gene (5 bases). CDR3 length equals 14 residues. Trimming left V 5 bases short and J 5 bases short, with 19 bases between. The germline CDR1 and CDR2 sequences are DFQATT and SNEGSKA (reference sequence). The CDR3 spells CSAQNTIGAHEQYF. The CDR3 nucleotides read TGCAGTGCTCAAAATACTATAGGGGCCCACGAGCAGTACTTC.

This clonotype appeared many times. The chain couples TRBV10-3 to TRBJ1-1; a weak D match, TRBD1 (5 bases). Germline CDR1 reads ENHRY; CDR2 reads SYGVKD. Between the trimmed V and J ends, which lost 3 bases and 5 bases, there was a span of 10 bases. The CDR3 runs to 13 residues. The CDR3 nucleotides read TGTGCCATCAGTGAACTGGGGCGGACTGAAGCTTTCTTT. Translation: CAISELGRTEAFF.

V and J are TRBV28 and TRBJ1-5; D is uncertain. Germline V gene data show CDR1 as MDHEN and CDR2 as SYDVKM. V was clipped by 5 bases and J by 4 bases, with 6 bases between them. The CDR3 contains 12 residues. As DNA, the CDR3 is TGTGCCAGCAGTCCCATGAATCAGCCCCAGCATTTT. The encoded protein is CASSPMNQPQHF.

The chain links TRBV5-5 to TRBJ2-1; 9 bases match TRBD2. Losses at the gene ends were 2 bases for V and 4 bases for J; bases not matched to a gene: 4. The CDR3 spans 15 residues. Germline CDR1 is SGHKS and CDR2 is YYEKEE (reference sequence). The CDR3 here is CASSFLAGQYNEQFF. CDR3 coding DNA: TGTGCCAGCAGCTTTCTAGCGGGGCAATACAATGAGCAGTTCTTC.

The chain is built from TRBV10-3 and TRBJ2-1, with D perhaps TRBD1 or TRBD2 (5 bases each). Looked up from germline, CDR1 is ENHRY and CDR2 is SYGVKD. The CDR3 extends over 11 amino acids. V lost 7 bases to trimming and J lost 9 bases, with 10 bases between them. The CDR3 sequence is CAIKGTTEQFF. The DNA of the CDR3 is TGTGCCATCAAGGGGACCACTGAGCAGTTCTTC.

This clonotype was recorded at least ten times. V usage is TRBV5-1 and J usage is TRBJ2-5; 7 bases line up with TRBD1. The CDR3 covers 15 residues. J lost 3 bases, V lost 3 bases, and 8 bases had no gene match. Germline V gene data show CDR1 as SGHRS and CDR2 as YFSETQ. CDR3 nucleotide sequence: TGCGCCAGCAGCTCGTACGGTGGGACAGAAGAGACCCAGTACTTC. It is translated as CASSSYGGTEETQYF.

Only a few counts were recorded for this clonotype. The rearrangement links TRBV5-1 to TRBJ2-3, with D perhaps matching TRBD1 or TRBD2 (5 bases each). This CDR3 region has 16 residues. Germline V gene sequence: CDR1 SGHRS, CDR2 YFSETQ. V shed 0 bases and J shed 2 bases, with 13 bases lying between them. The CDR3 nucleotides are TGCGCCAGCAGCTTGGATCGTCGGGGCAACACAGATACGCAGTATTTT. This codes for CASSLDRRGNTDTQYF.

The V and J genes are TRBV18 and TRBJ1-1; D is ambiguous. This CDR3 has 12 residues. V was trimmed by 6 bases and J by 6 bases, leaving 11 bases between them. Germline lookup yields CDR1 KGHSH and CDR2 LQKENI. CDR3 residues: CASSSNRAEAFF. The CDR3, as DNA: TGTGCCAGCTCCTCGAACCGGGCTGAAGCTTTCTTT.

This clonotype has just one count. The chain has TRBV27 and TRBJ1-2; D not resolved. Trimming took off 2 bases at V and 5 bases at J, with 24 bases between the two ends. The CDR3 length is 18 residues. Germline-derived CDR1 and CDR2 are MNHEY and SMNVEV (reference sequence). The chain's CDR3 is CASSLPPIIKTFGYGYTF. The CDR3 nucleotides read TGTGCCAGCAGTTTACCTCCCATTATCAAGACCTTTGGGTATGGCTACACCTTC.

V is TRBV7-9 and J is TRBJ1-1; D might be TRBD1 (6 bases). V was shortened by 4 bases and J by 1 base, with 7 bases between the two germline ends. Germline V gene lookup returns CDR1 SEHNR and CDR2 FQNEAQ (reference sequence). There are 13 residues in the CDR3. The CDR3 loop is CASSYRANTEAFF. The CDR3 nucleotides are TGTGCCAGCAGCTACAGGGCGAACACTGAAGCTTTCTTT.

Written as DNA, the CDR3 is TGTGCCAGCAGCTCCCTCCGAGCTAGTGGATACTACAATGAGCAGTTCTTC. Protein: CASSSLRASGYYNEQFF. J is TRBJ2-1 and V is TRBV7-6, with D unresolved. V lost 4 bases and J lost 3, with 19 bases in between. The CDR3 spans 17 residues. The germline CDR1 and CDR2 sequences are SGHVS and FNYEAQ.

This clonotype was observed a handful of times. The chain employs TRBV20-1 and TRBJ1-6; 7 nucleotides line up with TRBD1. The CDR3 sequence is 14 residues long. The V gene end was trimmed by 3 bases and the J gene end by 10 bases; junction bases not matched to a gene: 9. CDR1 DFQATT and CDR2 SNEGSKA come from the germline V gene (reference sequence). The CDR3 spells CSARTGTVSSPLHF. CDR3 bases: TGCAGTGCTAGGACTGGGACAGTAAGCTCACCCCTCCACTTT.

There are many counts of this clonotype. The chain joins TRBV7-2 to TRBJ2-1; 7 bases line up with TRBD2. Germline trimming cut 1 base from V and 6 bases from J; bases unmatched to any gene: 3. The CDR3 totals 14 residues. Germline CDR1 is SGHTA and CDR2 is FQGNSA. CDR3 DNA sequence: TGTGCCAGCAGCTTAGAAGTAGCGGGCAATGAGCAGTTCTTC. It yields the protein CASSLEVAGNEQFF.

This sequence joins TRBV4-1 and TRBJ1-5, with 8 bases matching TRBD1. The germline V gene has CDR1 MGHRA and CDR2 YSYEKL. The CDR3 has 18 residues. V was pared by 0 bases and J by 6 bases, with 13 bases of the junction left unmatched. The CDR3 region is CASSQDFVGTGESQPQHF. DNA for the CDR3: TGCGCCAGCAGCCAAGATTTTGTGGGGACAGGAGAGAGTCAGCCCCAGCATTTT.

This clonotype showed up many times. The rearrangement uses TRBV20-1 and TRBJ1-2; the match to TRBD1 covers 7 bases. The CDR3 length is 14 residues. V was pared by 3 bases and J by 4 bases, with 8 bases of the junction left unmatched. CDR1 and CDR2 (germline): DFQATT, SNEGSKA (reference sequence). DNA for the CDR3: TGCAGTGCTAGTCCAGGGGGAGCCTTCTATGGCTACACCTTC. This sequence encodes CSASPGGAFYGYTF.

The chain employs TRBV6-2 or TRBV6-3 and TRBJ2-5; the match to TRBD1 covers 8 bases. This CDR3 has 13 residues. V gave up 7 bases and J gave up 7 bases; unmatched junction bases: 8. The V gene's germline CDR1 is MNHEY and CDR2 SVGEGT. The CDR3: CASNSGQGATQYF. The CDR3 region has the DNA TGTGCCAGCAACTCTGGACAGGGAGCGACCCAGTACTTC.